Below are 26 T cell receptor beta chains sequenced from a single sample in a study of blood T cell repertoires in COVID-19. Some clones are missing from TCRdb's copy, which holds only in-frame ones; the method was immunoSEQ multiplex PCR. The repertoire includes more than 200,000 clones, around 86% of them detected once, and around 7% sits in the top ten. Sample: PBMCs or T cells enriched from blood (not recorded which). The receptors here all came from a man in his thirties or forties in a cohort exposed to, infected with or recovered from COVID-19 (not recorded which).

This rearrangement joins TRBV9 to TRBJ1-6, with D possibly being TRBD1 (6 bases). This CDR3 is built from 15 residues. In germline, CDR1 is SGDLS, CDR2 YYNGEE. Trimming left V 0 bases short and J 7 bases short, with 11 bases between. DNA for the CDR3: TGTGCCAGCAGCGTAGAGGACAGTTCCAATTCACCCCTCCACTTT. Translating it yields CASSVEDSSNSPLHF.

V usage is TRBV15 and J usage is TRBJ1-5, with no clear D. CDR3 length: 16 residues. CDR1 LNHNV and CDR2 YYDKDF come from the germline V gene (reference sequence). Trimming stripped 0 bases from V and 0 bases from J, with 9 bases between. This CDR3 is CATSRDWRDSNQPQHF. CDR3 in DNA: TGTGCCACCAGCAGAGATTGGAGGGATAGCAATCAGCCCCAGCATTTT.

This chain joins TRBV21-1 and TRBJ2-7; TRBD2 reflects the table's D call only, with no check against the DNA. TRBV21-1 counts as a pseudogene. This CDR3 has 14 residues. CDR3 in DNA: TGTGCCAGCAGCAAAGAGACAGCGAACCGGCGCGGGAACTTC. Its translation is CASSKETANRRGNF.

The chain employs TRBV5-4 and TRBJ2-3, with D possibly being TRBD2 (5 bases). V dropped 4 bases and J dropped 2 bases, with 8 bases sitting between them. This CDR3 is 13 amino acids long. Per the germline V gene, CDR1 is SGHNT and CDR2 is YYREEE (reference sequence). Written as DNA, the CDR3 is TGTGCCAGCAGCCAGCGGAACACAGATACGCAGTATTTT. Encoded protein: CASSQRNTDTQYF.

This chain joins TRBV5-4 and TRBJ2-2; 11 nucleotides line up with TRBD2. CDR3 length equals 17 residues. Germline CDR1 reads SGHNT; CDR2 reads YYREEE (reference sequence). Trimming cost V 4 bases and J 2 bases; bases outside gene matches: 7. The chain's CDR3 is CASSPGTSGLNTGELFF. CDR3 sequence (DNA): TGTGCCAGCAGCCCGGGGACTAGCGGACTTAACACCGGGGAGCTGTTTTTT.

The chain carries TRBV7-2 and TRBJ1-5, with 8 positions matching TRBD1. Germline assignment: CDR1 SGHTA and CDR2 FQGNSA. The CDR3 contains 15 residues. Trimming took 4 bases from V and 5 from J; bases not matched to a gene: 7. CDR3: CASSSVDRDDQPQHF. CDR3 in DNA: TGTGCCAGCAGCTCCGTGGACAGGGATGATCAGCCCCAGCATTTT.

The chain uses TRBV6-6 and TRBJ2-1, with D perhaps TRBD2 (6 bases). Deletions cut 6 bases from V and 5 bases from J, with 17 bases between. Germline V gene data show CDR1 as MNHNY and CDR2 as SVGAGI (reference sequence). The CDR3 contains 15 residues. The CDR3 protein is CASRRDGSQNNEQFF. DNA for the CDR3: TGTGCCAGCAGACGTGACGGGAGTCAAAACAATGAGCAGTTCTTC.

The chain carries TRBV28 and TRBJ2-6, with 10 bases matching TRBD1. Germline V gene lookup returns CDR1 MDHEN and CDR2 SYDVKM. This CDR3 region has 18 residues. The V gene end was trimmed by 2 bases and the J gene end by 0 bases; junction bases not matched to a gene: 4. CDR3: CASSLPGTGVSGANVLTF. Here the CDR3 DNA reads TGTGCCAGCAGTTTACCCGGGACAGGGGTCTCTGGGGCCAACGTCCTGACTTTC.

The V gene is TRBV14, the J gene TRBJ2-1; D uncertain. V was clipped by 4 bases and J by 5 bases, with 6 bases between them. The CDR3 loop spans 12 amino acids. Germline V gene data show CDR1 as SGHDN and CDR2 as FVKESK. CDR3 region: CASSRGNNEQFF. CDR3 sequence (DNA): TGTGCCAGCAGCCGCGGTAACAATGAGCAGTTCTTC.

The genes are TRBV28 and TRBJ2-2; TRBD2 agrees at 7 bases. The CDR3 spans 14 residues. In germline, CDR1 is MDHEN, CDR2 SYDVKM. J was trimmed by 7 bases and V by 9 bases; bases with no gene match: 11. DNA for the CDR3: TGTGCCAGTATTGGTGGGAGGGAGGTCGGGGAGCTGTTTTTT. Translation gives CASIGGREVGELFF.

The chain has TRBV2 and TRBJ2-7; the match to TRBD1 covers 11 bases. After removal of 6 bases from V and 2 bases from J, the junction contained 3 bases not matched to a gene. This CDR3 has 14 residues. Germline CDR1 SNHLY, CDR2 FYNNEI. The CDR3 region has the DNA TGTGCCAGCAGGCGGACAGGGGGCCCCTACGAGCAGTACTTC. Translated, it gives CASRRTGGPYEQYF.

The rearrangement uses TRBV14 and TRBJ2-5, with 11 bases lining up with TRBD2. CDR1 is SGHDN, CDR2 FVKESK, per germline. The CDR3 consists of 13 residues. V was pared by 4 bases and J by 11 bases, with 6 bases of the junction left unmatched. The CDR3, as DNA: TGTGCCAGCAGCCCTGGAGGGACTAGCGGACAGTACTTC. Residues: CASSPGGTSGQYF.

V and J are TRBV28 and TRBJ2-4; the match to TRBD2 covers 13 bases. This CDR3 is 16 amino acids long. CDR1 is MDHEN and CDR2 is SYDVKM in the germline V gene. The trim removed 5 bases at V and 8 bases at J, leaving 9 bases unmatched. The CDR3, as DNA: TGTGCCAGCAGTCAACTAGCGGGAGGGCGTAGGGACATTCAGTACTTC. Translated, it gives CASSQLAGGRRDIQYF. The whole variable domain, remainder taken from reference TRBV28 and TRBJ2-4, is DVKVTQSSRYLVKRTGEKVFLECVQDMDHENMFWYRQDPGLGLRLIYFSYDVKMKEKGDIPEGYSVSREKKERFSLILESASTNQTSMYLCASSQLAGGRRDIQYFGAGTRLSVL.

The chain couples TRBV10-3 to TRBJ1-2, with D perhaps TRBD1 (5 bases). Trimming left V 6 bases short and J 2 bases short, with 16 bases between. Germline values: CDR1 ENHRY, CDR2 SYGVKD. The CDR3 spans 15 residues. The chain's CDR3 is CAISFSTTENYGYTF. The CDR3 DNA is TGTGCCATCAGCTTTTCCACGACAGAGAACTATGGCTACACCTTC.

The DNA for the CDR3 is TGTGCCAGCAGCCAGGGGGACAGGGGGCGAATTAACGAGCAGTACTTC. It encodes CASSQGDRGRINEQYF. V and J are TRBV14 and TRBJ2-7; 12 bases map to TRBD1. The CDR3 loop spans 16 amino acids. Germline V gene lookup returns CDR1 SGHDN and CDR2 FVKESK. The V gene end was trimmed by 3 bases and the J gene end by 5 bases; junction bases not matched to a gene: 8.

The chain carries TRBV5-6 and TRBJ2-7; D gene uncertain. Germline CDR1 SGHDT, CDR2 YYEEEE. This CDR3 is built from 17 residues. The germline V and J ends were trimmed by 0 bases and 0 bases, with 16 bases remaining between them. The CDR3 DNA reads TGTGCCAGCAGCTTGGGAGGCACCGACTCGAGCTCCTACGAGCAGTACTTC. This gives the protein CASSLGGTDSSSYEQYF.

The J gene is TRBJ2-1, the V gene TRBV3-1 (or the pseudogene TRBV3-2); maybe TRBD1 (6 bases). From germline, CDR1 is LGHDT and CDR2 YNNKEL (reference sequence). V lost 4 bases and J 4 bases, leaving 14 bases between the germline ends. The CDR3 runs to 15 residues. The CDR3 protein is CASSPNTGSYNEQFF. The CDR3 DNA sequence: TGTGCCAGCAGCCCCAATACAGGGTCTTACAATGAGCAGTTCTTC.

The V gene is TRBV19, the J gene TRBJ1-2; maybe TRBD1 (6 bases). Trimming left V 9 bases short and J 6 bases short, with 14 bases between. Germline lookup yields CDR1 LNHDA and CDR2 SQIVND (reference sequence). This CDR3 comprises 12 residues. In DNA form, the CDR3 reads TGTGCCAGCTCCCAGGGGCTGAATGGCTACACCTTC. Translated: CASSQGLNGYTF.

This clone is a singleton in its sample. The rearrangement joins TRBV3-1 (or the pseudogene TRBV3-2) to TRBJ1-2, with unresolved D. V dropped 3 bases and J dropped 3 bases, with 11 bases sitting between them. Germline lookup yields CDR1 LGHDT and CDR2 YNNKEL (reference sequence). The CDR3 is 14 residues long. CDR3 in DNA: TGTGCCAGCAGCCATTTCGGGAGGTACTATGGCTACACCTTC. As protein: CASSHFGRYYGYTF.

This clone occurred once. The CDR3: CASSRYGGYEQYF. The CDR3 DNA reads as TGTGCCAGCAGCCGCTATGGAGGCTACGAGCAGTACTTC. The V gene is TRBV6-5, the J gene TRBJ2-7; TRBD2 might be the D (5 bases). The CDR3 consists of 13 residues. The germline CDR1 and CDR2 sequences are MNHEY and SVGAGI. V lost 6 bases to trimming and J lost 3 bases, with 12 bases between them.

The V gene is TRBV5-1, the J gene TRBJ1-1; no clear D. Germline V CDR1 and CDR2: SGHRS, YFSETQ. The V and J ends lost 0 bases and 1 base respectively, with 10 bases between them. CDR3 length equals 15 residues. CDR3 DNA: TGCGCCAGCAGCTTGGCGGGAAAAGGGAACACTGAAGCTTTCTTT. This translates into CASSLAGKGNTEAFF.

This clone has only a few counts. The DNA for the CDR3 is TGTGCCAGCAGCCAATTCGAGGCTTACTCCTACGAGCAGTACTTC. Protein: CASSQFEAYSYEQYF. The V call is TRBV16, the J call TRBJ2-7; no clear D gene. Germline assignment: CDR1 KGHSY and CDR2 FQNENV. V lost 1 base, J lost 0 bases, and 10 bases lay in between. The CDR3 has 15 residues.

Only one count was recorded for this clone. Different DNA sequences within this sample yield the same CDR3. The chain combines TRBV27 with TRBJ2-5; D remains unclear. CDR1 is MNHEY, CDR2 SMNVEV, per germline (reference sequence). CDR3 length: 11 residues. Trimming removed 4 bases at V and 2 bases at J, with 2 bases between. The CDR3: CASSSQETQYF. The CDR3 DNA is TGTGCCAGCAGTTCGCAAGAGACCCAGTACTTC.

The CDR3 region has the DNA TGCGCCAGCAGCCCCAAGTCCCCCCGGGAGCCCCTCAATGAGCAGTTCTTC. It yields the protein CASSPKSPREPLNEQFF. The rearrangement uses TRBV5-1 and TRBJ2-1; TRBD2 is a possible D gene (6 bases). CDR3 length: 17 amino acids. Germline loops: CDR1 SGHRS, CDR2 YFSETQ. V was cut by 4 bases and J by 6 bases, with 23 bases left in between. Together with reference TRBV5-1 and TRBJ2-1, the CDR3 gives the full variable domain: KAGVTQTPRYLIKTRGQQVTLSCSPISGHRSVSWYQQTPGQGLQFLFEYFSETQRNKGNFPGRFSGRQFSNSRSEMNVSTLELGDSALYLCASSPKSPREPLNEQFFGPGTRLTVL.

This clone has a handful of counts. The CDR3 spells CASSVDRGDEQYF. The CDR3 coding sequence is TGTGCCAGCAGCGTAGACAGGGGGGACGAGCAGTACTTC. The chain joins TRBV9 to TRBJ2-7, with 8 bases lining up with TRBD1. J was trimmed by 5 bases and V by 0 bases; bases with no gene match: 1. The CDR3 length is 13 residues. The germline CDR1 and CDR2 sequences are SGDLS and YYNGEE.

There are a few counts of this clone. CDR3 in amino acids: CASSTSPGEQYF. CDR3 nucleotide sequence: TGTGCCAGCAGTACTTCACCGGGGGAGCAGTACTTC. The chain couples TRBV12-3 or TRBV12-4 to TRBJ2-7, with D possibly TRBD2 on 5 matching bases. V lost 5 bases and J 7 bases, leaving 12 bases between the germline ends. This CDR3 is 12 amino acids long.